One sample yielded the 17 T cell receptor beta chains listed below, sequenced in a study of vaccination and CD4 T cells after COVID-19. Treatment denoted: roughly ten-day PBMC culture with coronavirus spike peptide pools or control peptides (ViraFEST assay). Samples of CD4+ T cells were obtained from the unexposed donor before the COVID-19 pandemic (2011-2018). Their antigens remain unidentified. CD4+ T cells that had been cultured provided DNA sequenced with the Oncomine TCR Beta short-read assay. From cultured CD4+ T cells, genomic DNA was extracted. TCRdb passed the PCR reads through MiXCR, listing each CDR3 protein once. The sample records fewer than 10,000 distinct CDR3 sequences, less than 35% being singletons. Source material: CD4+ T cells from blood, cultured in vitro. All receptors come from a human donor in good health.

The rearrangement uses TRBV28 and TRBJ2-3, with a tentative D call TRBD1 (6 bases). This CDR3 is 19 amino acids long. The V end was cut by 5 bases, the J end by 1 base, with 25 bases between. Germline loops: CDR1 MDHEN, CDR2 SYDVKM. This CDR3 is CASSPRRWTVSEGTDTQYF. The CDR3 coding sequence is TGTGCCAGCAGTCCTCGAAGATGGACAGTATCAGAGGGCACAGATACGCAGTATTTT.

This chain uses TRBV7-9 with TRBJ1-2, with 8 nucleotides matching TRBD1. The CDR3 covers 13 residues. Germline values: CDR1 SEHNR, CDR2 FQNEAQ (reference sequence). Trimming at V came to 4 bases and at J to 4 bases, leaving 2 bases not matched to a gene. The CDR3 region has the DNA TGTGCCAGCAGCTCCGGACAGGGCTATGGCTACACCTTC. Amino acid sequence: CASSSGQGYGYTF.

The V gene is TRBV19, the J gene TRBJ1-1; no firm D call. V was cut by 1 base and J by 1 base, with 7 bases left in between. The CDR3 is 14 residues long. CDR1 and CDR2 (germline): LNHDA, SQIVND (reference sequence). In nucleotides, the CDR3 is TGTGCCAGTAGTATAGGGGGAAGGAACACTGAAGCTTTCTTT. Its protein product is CASSIGGRNTEAFF.

This clonotype was observed a handful of times. This sequence joins TRBV20-1 and TRBJ1-1, with 8 bases that match TRBD1. Germline V gives CDR1 DFQATT, CDR2 SNEGSKA (reference sequence). This CDR3 region has 13 residues. V was pared by 4 bases and J by 6 bases, with 7 bases of the junction left unmatched. The CDR3 region is CSAMGRGHAEAFF. CDR3 nucleotides: TGCAGTGCTATGGGCAGGGGGCACGCTGAAGCTTTCTTT.

The chain links TRBV29-1 to TRBJ2-1, with D possibly being TRBD1 (5 bases). This CDR3 comprises 13 residues. The germline V gene has CDR1 SQVTM and CDR2 ANQGSEA. The V and J ends lost 6 bases and 1 base respectively, with 10 bases between them. Here the CDR3 DNA reads TGCAGCGTCACAGGTTCATCCTACAATGAGCAGTTCTTC. Translating gives CSVTGSSYNEQFF.

This clonotype was detected once. The chain recombines TRBV20-1 with TRBJ1-4; D is uncertain. Per germline, CDR1 DFQATT and CDR2 SNEGSKA (reference sequence). CDR3 size: 14 residues. V was trimmed by 0 bases and J by 7 bases, leaving 12 bases between them. The CDR3 DNA is TGCAGTGCTAGAGAGGACGGCAGAGGTGAAAAACTGTTTTTT. Its translation: CSAREDGRGEKLFF.

This clonotype was picked up a small number of times. This chain connects TRBV6-2 or TRBV6-3 to TRBJ2-7; TRBD2 aligns across 10 bases. CDR3 length: 16 amino acids. Germline lookup yields CDR1 MNHEY and CDR2 SVGEGT. Trimming at V came to 0 bases and at J to 4 bases, leaving 6 bases not matched to a gene. The CDR3 DNA reads TGTGCCAGCAGTTACTCGAGGACTAGCGGTAAATACGAGCAGTACTTC. Protein product: CASSYSRTSGKYEQYF.

This clonotype turned up a few times. The DNA of the CDR3 is TGCAGTGCTAGAGTCGGGCTAGCGAGCTCCTACGAGCAGTACTTC. It codes for CSARVGLASSYEQYF. The J gene is TRBJ2-7, the V gene TRBV20-1, with D maybe TRBD2 (6 bases). Germline V gives CDR1 DFQATT, CDR2 SNEGSKA (reference sequence). The CDR3 extends over 15 amino acids. The V gene lost 1 base and the J gene lost 0 bases, with 13 bases spanning the gap.

The gene calls are TRBV6-1 and TRBJ2-5; D may be TRBD2 (6 bases). This CDR3 comprises 14 residues. Germline CDR1 is MNHNS and CDR2 is SASEGT. V was pared by 5 bases and J by 2 bases, with 12 bases between. CDR3 sequence (DNA): TGTGCCAGCAGTCCCCTGAGCGGGCAAGAGACCCAGTACTTC. As protein: CASSPLSGQETQYF.

This clonotype was counted a few times. The V gene is TRBV20-1, the J gene TRBJ2-7, with D uncertain. CDR1 DFQATT and CDR2 SNEGSKA come from the germline V gene (reference sequence). Trimming removed 0 bases at V and 7 bases at J, with 10 bases between. This CDR3 region has 12 residues. CDR3 loop: CSARDGVLEQYF. The CDR3 DNA reads TGCAGTGCTAGAGATGGTGTTTTAGAGCAGTACTTC.

As for this clonotype: A junction boundary mismatches the germline segment, possibly from a read error. The V and J genes are TRBV28 and TRBJ2-7; no reliable D call. This CDR3 comprises 14 residues. Germline V lookup: CDR1 MDHEN, CDR2 SYDVKM. The CDR3 region is CAISDSGGTYEQYF. CDR3 DNA sequence: TGTGCCATCAGTGATTCTGGTGGGACCTACGAGCAGTACTTC.

This clonotype was detected only a few times. This rearrangement joins TRBV7-9 to TRBJ1-5; D gene ambiguous. The CDR3 loop spans 15 amino acids. V shed 4 bases and J shed 0 bases, with 10 bases lying between them. Germline V CDR1 and CDR2: SEHNR, FQNEAQ (reference sequence). The CDR3 here is CASSYASGSNQPQHF. The CDR3 DNA reads as TGTGCCAGCAGCTATGCTTCCGGTAGCAATCAGCCCCAGCATTTT. Together with reference TRBV7-9 and TRBJ1-5, the CDR3 gives the full variable domain: DTGVSQNPRHKITKRGQNVTFRCDPISEHNRLYWYRQTLGQGPEFLTYFQNEAQLEKSRLLSDRFSAERPKGSFSTLEIQRTEQGDSAMYLCASSYASGSNQPQHFGDGTRLSIL.

The table lists this clonotype with a few counts. V is TRBV15 and J is TRBJ2-3, with a possible D match to TRBD2 (5 bases). The CDR3 runs to 16 residues. Trimming stripped 5 bases from V and 0 bases from J, with 15 bases between. CDR1 is LNHNV, CDR2 YYDKDF, per germline (reference sequence). DNA for the CDR3: TGTGCCACCAGCCCCTTGTTTACGGGAAGCACAGATACGCAGTATTTT. It translates to CATSPLFTGSTDTQYF. Variable domain in full (rest from reference TRBV15 and TRBJ2-3): DAMVIQNPRYQVTQFGKPVTLSCSQTLNHNVMYWYQQKSSQAPKLLFHYYDKDFNNEADTPDNFQSRRPNTSFCFLDIRSPGLGDTAMYLCATSPLFTGSTDTQYFGPGTRLTVL.

The chain joins TRBV6-1 to TRBJ2-3; D not resolved. V lost 5 bases and J lost 4, with 4 bases in between. Germline V CDR1 and CDR2: MNHNS, SASEGT. This CDR3 contains 11 residues. This CDR3 reads CASSQSDTQYF. The CDR3 coding sequence is TGTGCCAGCAGTCAGTCAGATACGCAGTATTTT.

This clonotype was seen a handful of times. V is TRBV6-2 or TRBV6-3 and J is TRBJ1-1; D is unresolved. Trimming left V 4 bases short and J 5 bases short, with 5 bases between. Germline V gives CDR1 MNHEY, CDR2 SVGEGT. The CDR3 contains 11 residues. The CDR3 region is CASSLGTEAFF. The CDR3 DNA reads TGTGCCAGCAGTTTAGGGACTGAAGCTTTCTTT.

This clonotype appeared a few times. The chain uses TRBV20-1 and TRBJ1-5; D might be TRBD1 (5 bases). CDR1 is DFQATT, CDR2 SNEGSKA, per germline (reference sequence). There are 17 residues in the CDR3. V shed 0 bases and J shed 0 bases, with 15 bases lying between them. The CDR3 region is CSARDLGDYYSNQPQHF. As DNA, the CDR3 is TGCAGTGCTAGAGATCTAGGGGATTATTATAGCAATCAGCCCCAGCATTTT.

The chain's CDR3 is CASSRWTGGNTGELFF. The DNA of the CDR3 is TGTGCCAGCAGCCGGTGGACAGGGGGTAACACCGGGGAGCTGTTTTTT. The chain joins TRBV7-6 to TRBJ2-2, with 10 bases identical to TRBD1. V lost 5 bases and J lost 2; bases outside the gene matches: 5. The CDR3 is 16 amino acids. Germline CDR1 reads SGHVS; CDR2 reads FNYEAQ. Full variable domain (missing parts from reference TRBV7-6 and TRBJ2-2): GAGVSQSPRYKVTKRGQDVALRCDPISGHVSLYWYRQALGQGPEFLTYFNYEAQQDKSGLPNDRFSAERPEGSISTLTIQRTEQRDSAMYRCASSRWTGGNTGELFFGEGSRLTVL.